A selection of T cell receptor beta chains follows, all from one sample in a study of CD8+CD57+ T cells in acquired aplastic anemia. In TCRdb, the reads were re-called with MiXCR into one record per CDR3 protein. The sample carries more than 200,000 distinct CDR3 sequences, 40% to 60% recorded once. The sequencing sample was made of sorted CD4+, CD8+, or CD8+CD57+ T cells (not recorded which) from PBMCs. The receptors were sampled from a human donor with aplastic anemia. Each CDR3 is given with its conserved first and last residue.

v_gene	j_gene	CDR3aa
TRBV6-6	TRBJ1-2	CASSPDRDRGYTF
TRBV2	TRBJ1-1	CASSEQGAQRTEAFF
TRBV9	TRBJ2-3	CASSSSGTDGTDTQYF
TRBV7-9	TRBJ1-6	CASSLVDLSSYNSPLHF
TRBV20-1	TRBJ2-5	CSARDLRQAQETQYF
TRBV6-9	TRBJ2-7	CASSTPTGLGYEQYF
TRBV2	TRBJ2-1	CASSVGPGPEDEQFF
TRBV7-9	TRBJ1-2	CASSLNPGGEVGYTF
TRBV20-1	TRBJ2-7	CSGQGLEQYF
TRBV7-9	TRBJ1-5	CASSLGPYTGNQPQHF
TRBV7-3	TRBJ2-1	CASSLKDSNEQFF
TRBV29-1	TRBJ2-7	CSVEHSSYEQYF
TRBV7-2	TRBJ2-5	CASSLTLAGGPLETQYF
TRBV7-2	TRBJ1-6	CASSPGSVNNSPLHF
TRBV10-3	TRBJ2-7	CAIAGGAAYEQYF
TRBV9	TRBJ2-1	CASSTNSGGAYNEQFF
TRBV6-6	TRBJ2-3	CASSPAGSDTQYF
TRBV4-1	TRBJ1-3	CASSQGGQAFSGNTIYF
TRBV7-9	TRBJ2-7	CASSGRDRSYEQYF
TRBV24-1	TRBJ1-6	CATSDSEINSPLHF
TRBV20-1	TRBJ1-1	CSAFRTGWNTEAFF
TRBV20-1	TRBJ2-5	CSALRTSGGADTQYF
TRBV5-1	TRBJ2-7	CASSFGTFSYEQYF
TRBV6-5	TRBJ1-2	CASSYSTPSYGYTF
TRBV3-1	TRBJ1-2	CASSQDRGTSYGYTF
TRBV19	TRBJ1-4	CASNWGGGGEKLFF
TRBV6-5	TRBJ2-7	CASSRSGTGPSYEQYF
TRBV6-4	TRBJ2-2	CASSEGSIAGELFF
TRBV7-3	TRBJ2-1	CASSPPIGTSLYNEQFF
TRBV25-1	TRBJ1-1	CASSYRGLMNTEAFF
TRBV2	TRBJ2-5	CASERGVGETQYF
TRBV7-9	TRBJ2-7	CASSRPGSLRYEQYF
TRBV28	TRBJ1-2	CASSSPQGYGYTF
TRBV6-1	TRBJ1-2	CASRNPTRGGVTYGYTF
TRBV7-2	TRBJ2-7	CASSLGEGVTYEQYF
TRBV2	TRBJ1-1	CATRQSRGKAFF
TRBV28	TRBJ1-4	CASTGPGQGEKLFF
TRBV15	TRBJ1-4	CATSSLGGFEKLFF
TRBV2	TRBJ2-5	CASRRQRVETQYF
TRBV7-9	TRBJ2-7	CASSTRDRDLYEQYF
TRBV9	TRBJ1-2	CASSARTGPGGYGYTF
TRBV6-1	TRBJ2-7	CASSEEEGSPSWEQYF
TRBV5-1	TRBJ2-3	CASSQTAGQGARTDTQYF
TRBV7-3	TRBJ2-1	CASSPYGKNNEQFF
TRBV20-1	TRBJ2-5	CSALIPGQIQETQYF
TRBV7-9	TRBJ1-2	CASSGVGYGYTF
TRBV20-1	TRBJ1-5	CSATAGTGPQHF
TRBV9	TRBJ2-3	CASSVGVSNVADTQYF
TRBV10-3	TRBJ2-2	CAISARDRATGELFF
TRBV6-5	TRBJ2-7	CASSYSDSGPYEQYF
TRBV19	TRBJ1-1	CASSSNRARGRNTEAFF
TRBV2	TRBJ1-6	CASSPSRDYSYNSPLHF
TRBV6-6	TRBJ1-5	CASSPTDSGGRQPQHF